Each of the 27 T cell receptor beta chains below was sequenced from the same sample in a study of identical twins. MiXCR, applied by TCRdb to the 5' RACE reads, yields one record per CDR3 protein. This sample has a few hundred thousand distinct CDR3 sequences, with about 12% found just once. This sample also belongs to another study, concerning yellow fever vaccine responses in identical twins.

Source material: CD8+ T cells sorted from blood. The origin of the receptors is a woman between 18 and 30 years old in good health.

This clonotype was counted only a few times. The chain carries TRBV28 and TRBJ1-1; TRBD1 matches 7 bases. Trimming removed 6 bases from V and 3 bases from J; junction bases left unmatched: 10. Germline-derived CDR1 and CDR2 are MDHEN and SYDVKM. This CDR3 has 15 residues. In DNA, the CDR3 is TGTGCCAGCAGCTCTAACAGGGGCCTATACACTGAAGCTTTCTTT. Residues: CASSSNRGLYTEAFF. The variable domain in full, completed from reference TRBV28 and TRBJ1-1, reads DVKVTQSSRYLVKRTGEKVFLECVQDMDHENMFWYRQDPGLGLRLIYFSYDVKMKEKGDIPEGYSVSREKKERFSLILESASTNQTSMYLCASSSNRGLYTEAFFGQGTRLTVV.

The chain joins TRBV28 to TRBJ2-7; 7 bases map to TRBD2. Germline CDR1 is MDHEN and CDR2 is SYDVKM. The CDR3 spans 12 residues. Trimming removed 7 bases from V and 3 bases from J; junction bases left unmatched: 3. The CDR3 protein is CASTRDYYEQYF. DNA of the CDR3: TGTGCCAGCACCCGGGACTACTACGAGCAGTACTTC. The whole variable domain, filled in from reference TRBV28 and TRBJ2-7, reads DVKVTQSSRYLVKRTGEKVFLECVQDMDHENMFWYRQDPGLGLRLIYFSYDVKMKEKGDIPEGYSVSREKKERFSLILESASTNQTSMYLCASTRDYYEQYFGPGTRLTVT.

This clonotype showed up just a few times. This chain joins TRBV7-8 and TRBJ2-1; D tentatively reads TRBD1 or TRBD2 (6 bases each). The CDR3 covers 17 residues. The V and J ends lost 6 bases and 8 bases respectively, with 26 bases between them. The V gene's germline CDR1 is SGHVS and CDR2 FQNEAQ. The CDR3 is CASSLLFRGPGPDEQFF. The CDR3 nucleotides are TGTGCCAGCAGTCTACTGTTCCGGGGGCCTGGTCCCGATGAGCAGTTCTTC.

This clonotype was seen repeatedly, ten times or more. The chain uses TRBV4-1 and TRBJ2-2; D remains unclear. Germline CDR1 MGHRA, CDR2 YSYEKL. The length of the CDR3 is 15 residues. V shed 0 bases and J shed 3 bases, with 8 bases lying between them. The DNA of the CDR3 is TGCGCCAGCAGCCAAGATCTTCGGTACACCGGGGAGCTGTTTTTT. Protein product: CASSQDLRYTGELFF.

This clonotype was seen more than once but under ten times. For the CDR3, the DNA is TGTGCCAGCAGCCTGGAGACAGGGGGATATACCGGGGAGCTGTTTTTT. Encoded protein: CASSLETGGYTGELFF. This chain uses TRBV7-8 with TRBJ2-2; 9 positions agree with TRBD1. Germline CDR1 and CDR2: SGHVS and FQNEAQ. V shed 5 bases, J shed 5 bases, and the junction held 9 bases outside the gene matches. CDR3 size: 16 residues.

This clonotype was recorded a few times. The J gene is TRBJ2-1, the V gene TRBV7-6, with TRBD1 as a possible D gene (6 bases). Germline assignment: CDR1 SGHVS and CDR2 FNYEAQ. The CDR3 runs 15 residues. The V end was cut by 5 bases, the J end by 8 bases, with 19 bases between. The CDR3 is CASSQNLGTRDEQFF. The DNA of the CDR3 is TGTGCCAGCAGCCAAAACCTCGGGACACGAGATGAGCAGTTCTTC.

This clonotype was counted many times. The J gene is TRBJ1-2, the V gene TRBV20-1; D is ambiguous. There are 15 residues in the CDR3. V gave up 6 bases and J gave up 1 base, with 18 bases separating them. Per the germline V gene, CDR1 is DFQATT and CDR2 is SNEGSKA (reference sequence). CDR3 region: CSAVGSSGFNYGYTF. The CDR3 DNA reads TGCAGTGCCGTCGGTTCCTCGGGTTTTAACTATGGCTACACCTTC.

The V and J genes are TRBV2 and TRBJ2-4; D call uncertain. Germline V gene data show CDR1 as SNHLY and CDR2 as FYNNEI. The V end was cut by 3 bases, the J end by 2 bases, with 14 bases between. The CDR3 is 16 residues long. This chain's CDR3 is CASSDYGQVPKNIQYF. The CDR3 DNA reads TGTGCCAGCAGTGATTACGGGCAGGTACCCAAAAACATTCAGTACTTC.

This clonotype appeared a few times. This chain uses TRBV29-1 with TRBJ2-1; D uncertain. Germline V gene lookup returns CDR1 SQVTM and CDR2 ANQGSEA. Between the trimmed V and J ends, which lost 7 bases and 4 bases, there was a span of 5 bases. This CDR3 comprises 10 residues. The CDR3, as DNA: TGCAGCGCAAATTACAATGAGCAGTTCTTC. Translation gives CSANYNEQFF.

The chain has TRBV28 and TRBJ2-1; D may be TRBD2 (6 bases). Germline-derived CDR1 and CDR2 are MDHEN and SYDVKM. V was pared by 2 bases and J by 8 bases, with 19 bases between. The length of the CDR3 is 16 residues. CDR3 DNA: TGTGCCAGCAGTTTAAACGGCAGGGAGGCTATCGATGAGCAGTTCTTC. It encodes CASSLNGREAIDEQFF.

The chain is built from TRBV20-1 and TRBJ2-7, with 15 bases aligning to TRBD2. This CDR3 is built from 17 residues. Germline V gene data show CDR1 as DFQATT and CDR2 as SNEGSKA (reference sequence). The CDR3 loop reads CCARGGTSGGRTYEQYV. In nucleotides, the CDR3 is TGCTGTGCTAGAGGGGGGACTAGCGGGGGGCGGACCTACGAGCAGTACGTC.

The chain combines TRBV11-2 with TRBJ2-1; maybe TRBD1 (5 bases). The CDR3 has 16 amino acids. CDR1 SGHAT and CDR2 FQNNGV come from the germline V gene. Deletions cut 1 base from V and 3 bases from J, with 13 bases between. CDR3 loop: CASSLARVPYYNEQFF. DNA for the CDR3: TGTGCCAGCAGCTTAGCCAGGGTTCCCTACTACAATGAGCAGTTCTTC.

The V and J genes are TRBV20-1 and TRBJ2-3; D is possibly TRBD2 (6 bases). CDR3 length equals 17 residues. V dropped 3 bases and J dropped 0 bases, with 19 bases sitting between them. CDR1 and CDR2 (germline): DFQATT, SNEGSKA (reference sequence). Here the CDR3 reads CSARNPLADSSTDTQYF. As DNA, the CDR3 is TGCAGTGCTAGGAACCCACTAGCAGACTCTAGCACAGATACGCAGTATTTT.

This clonotype appeared a few times. V is TRBV2 and J is TRBJ2-3; TRBD2 matches 7 bases. Per the germline V gene, CDR1 is SNHLY and CDR2 is FYNNEI. CDR3 length: 15 residues. V lost 3 bases, J lost 5 bases, and 8 bases stayed unmatched. The CDR3 loop reads CASSDWAGVGDTQYF. CDR3 DNA: TGTGCCAGCAGTGATTGGGCGGGGGTGGGAGATACGCAGTATTTT.

This clonotype was picked up a small number of times. The chain joins TRBV20-1 to TRBJ2-3, with 7 bases that match TRBD1. This CDR3 is 16 amino acids long. Germline-derived CDR1 and CDR2 are DFQATT and SNEGSKA (reference sequence). V trimming: 2 bases; J trimming: 4 bases; junction bases outside the gene matches: 12. The CDR3 sequence is CSARSYRGRWADTQYF. Here the CDR3 DNA reads TGCAGTGCTAGAAGCTACAGGGGAAGGTGGGCAGATACGCAGTATTTT.

The rearrangement uses TRBV12-3 or TRBV12-4 and TRBJ1-5; D is possibly TRBD1 (5 bases). The CDR3 covers 14 residues. The V end lost 7 bases, the J end lost 7 bases, and 17 bases lay between the germline ends. The CDR3 loop is CASTLGGRGQPQHF. The CDR3 DNA follows: TGTGCCAGCACCCTGGGGGGGAGAGGGCAGCCCCAGCATTTT.

The V gene is TRBV27, the J gene TRBJ1-2, with a weak D call TRBD1 (5 bases). The CDR3 has 14 residues. V lost 4 bases, J lost 3 bases, and 12 bases lay in between. From germline, CDR1 is MNHEY and CDR2 SMNVEV (reference sequence). The CDR3 here is CASSSAKGYYGYTF. CDR3 DNA: TGTGCCAGCAGTTCCGCCAAGGGGTACTATGGCTACACCTTC.

This clonotype appeared many times. The chain links TRBV29-1 to TRBJ2-4; maybe TRBD1 (6 bases). V lost 7 bases and J lost 6, with 16 bases in between. Germline V gene data show CDR1 as SQVTM and CDR2 as ANQGSEA. There are 13 residues in the CDR3. The CDR3 sequence: CSAIRTVLNIQYF. The CDR3, as DNA: TGCAGCGCAATAAGGACAGTACTAAACATTCAGTACTTC.

V is TRBV20-1 and J is TRBJ2-2, with D possibly being TRBD2 (6 bases). Deletions cut 4 bases from V and 4 bases from J, with 10 bases between. CDR1 DFQATT and CDR2 SNEGSKA come from the germline V gene (reference sequence). CDR3 length: 13 amino acids. CDR3 region: CSATGSGTGELFF. The CDR3 coding sequence is TGCAGTGCTACCGGGAGTGGCACCGGGGAGCTGTTTTTT.

The chain carries TRBV7-9 and TRBJ1-1; 9 bases agree with TRBD1. The CDR3 totals 15 residues. CDR1 and CDR2 (germline): SEHNR, FQNEAQ (reference sequence). Trimming at V came to 3 bases and at J to 3 bases, leaving 5 bases not matched to a gene. CDR3 in amino acids: CASSFGTGRDTEAFF. CDR3 bases: TGTGCCAGCAGCTTCGGGACAGGGAGAGACACTGAAGCTTTCTTT.

This clonotype has a handful of counts. The chain combines TRBV12-3 or TRBV12-4 with TRBJ2-1; 10 bases are a match to TRBD2. The CDR3 length is 13 residues. V dropped 5 bases and J dropped 9; count of bases not matched to a gene: 4. CDR3: CASSGTSVGEQFF. The CDR3 DNA sequence: TGTGCCAGCAGTGGGACTAGCGTAGGTGAGCAGTTCTTC.

This clonotype came up once. The V call is TRBV14, the J call TRBJ2-1; D not resolved. CDR1 and CDR2 from the germline V gene are SGHDN and FVKESK. This CDR3 has 16 residues. Trimming removed 0 bases from V and 0 bases from J, with 9 bases in between. The CDR3 here is CASSQDGWSSYNEQFF. The CDR3 DNA follows: TGTGCCAGCAGCCAAGATGGCTGGAGCTCCTACAATGAGCAGTTCTTC.

The chain is built from TRBV29-1 and TRBJ1-1; maybe TRBD1 (6 bases). The CDR3 consists of 12 residues. Looked up from germline, CDR1 is SQVTM and CDR2 is ANQGSEA. The V and J ends lost 4 bases and 3 bases respectively, with 9 bases between them. The CDR3: CSVGGGDTEAFF. As DNA, the CDR3 is TGCAGCGTTGGAGGGGGGGACACTGAAGCTTTCTTT. The whole variable domain, filled in from reference TRBV29-1 and TRBJ1-1, reads SAVISQKPSRDICQRGTSLTIQCQVDSQVTMMFWYRQQPGQSLTLIATANQGSEATYESGFVIDKFPISRPNLTFSTLTVSNMSPEDSSIYLCSVGGGDTEAFFGQGTRLTVV.

This clonotype was counted only a few times. CDR3: CASSSPGHEAYEQYF. The CDR3 DNA sequence: TGTGCCAGCAGCTCACCGGGACACGAAGCCTACGAGCAGTACTTC. The rearrangement joins TRBV7-9 to TRBJ2-7, with D possibly matching TRBD1 (6 bases). The germline V and J ends were trimmed by 4 bases and 2 bases, with 15 bases remaining between them. The CDR3 spans 15 residues. Germline lookup yields CDR1 SEHNR and CDR2 FQNEAQ (reference sequence). Supplemented by reference TRBV7-9 and TRBJ2-7, the full variable domain reads DTGVSQNPRHKITKRGQNVTFRCDPISEHNRLYWYRQTLGQGPEFLTYFQNEAQLEKSRLLSDRFSAERPKGSFSTLEIQRTEQGDSAMYLCASSSPGHEAYEQYFGPGTRLTVT.

The V and J genes are TRBV5-1 and TRBJ2-1; D is unresolved. Looked up from germline, CDR1 is SGHRS and CDR2 is YFSETQ. V lost 0 bases and J lost 0, with 4 bases in between. CDR3 size: 14 residues. CDR3 sequence (DNA): TGCGCCAGCAGCTTGGAGGACTCCTACAATGAGCAGTTCTTC. Translated: CASSLEDSYNEQFF. The variable domain in full, completed from reference TRBV5-1 and TRBJ2-1, reads KAGVTQTPRYLIKTRGQQVTLSCSPISGHRSVSWYQQTPGQGLQFLFEYFSETQRNKGNFPGRFSGRQFSNSRSEMNVSTLELGDSALYLCASSLEDSYNEQFFGPGTRLTVL.

This clonotype showed up just a few times. V gene TRBV28 combines with J gene TRBJ2-4; possible D gene TRBD1, 5 bases. The CDR3 is 12 residues long. Trimming removed 3 bases from V and 6 bases from J, with 6 bases in between. The germline V gene encodes CDR1 MDHEN and CDR2 SYDVKM. CDR3 protein: CASSFDRNIQYF. DNA for the CDR3: TGTGCCAGCAGTTTCGACAGAAACATTCAGTACTTC.

This clonotype was recorded many times. V gene TRBV7-9 combines with J gene TRBJ1-1; a possible D gene is TRBD1 (6 bases). The CDR3 totals 12 residues. CDR1 SEHNR and CDR2 FQNEAQ come from the germline V gene (reference sequence). The V gene lost 1 base and the J gene lost 7 bases, with 7 bases spanning the gap. Written as DNA, the CDR3 is TGTGCCAGCAGCTTAGTACAGGGTGAAGCTTTCTTT. Translated: CASSLVQGEAFF.